These 18 T cell receptor beta chains were sequenced from one sample in a study of blood T cell repertoires in COVID-19. This table comes from immunoSEQ multiplex PCR, and its TCRdb copy is limited to in-frame clones, with some not included. The table includes 150,000 to 200,000 clones, roughly 90% detected once. Sequencing was done on a sample of PBMCs or T cells enriched from blood (not recorded which). The receptors stem from a woman aged 18-30 years who had recovered from COVID-19.

Note on this clone: This specimen includes other DNA sequences encoding the same CDR3. J is TRBJ1-1 and V is TRBV19; TRBD1 aligns across 7 bases. From germline, CDR1 is LNHDA and CDR2 SQIVND (reference sequence). The CDR3 consists of 13 residues. The J segment lost 2 bases and the V segment lost 5 bases, leaving 2 bases of the junction unmatched. The CDR3 region is CASSRQGNTEAFF. DNA for the CDR3: TGTGCCAGTAGTCGACAGGGAAACACTGAAGCTTTCTTT.

The rearrangement uses TRBV19 and TRBJ1-5; D might be TRBD1 (6 bases). This CDR3 comprises 12 residues. Trimming took 10 bases from V and 7 from J, leaving 14 bases between them. CDR1 LNHDA and CDR2 SQIVND come from the germline V gene (reference sequence). CDR3 loop: CATYRVGQPQHF. The CDR3 DNA follows: TGTGCCACCTACAGGGTAGGGCAGCCCCAGCATTTT.

The chain links TRBV7-9 to TRBJ2-3; maybe TRBD2 (5 bases). The germline gives CDR1 SEHNR, CDR2 FQNEAQ (reference sequence). This CDR3 has 12 amino acids. V lost 2 bases and J lost 11, with 11 bases in between. CDR3 in DNA: TGTGCCAGCAGCTTACCGGTAGCGAGGCAGTATTTT. Translation: CASSLPVARQYF.

This clone occurred a few times. The rearrangement joins TRBV5-5 to TRBJ2-1; maybe TRBD1 (6 bases). The CDR3 spans 15 residues. From germline, CDR1 is SGHKS and CDR2 YYEKEE (reference sequence). Deletions cut 4 bases from V and 4 bases from J, with 15 bases between. CDR3: CASSVKDSAYNEQFF. The DNA of the CDR3 is TGTGCCAGCAGCGTAAAGGACAGTGCTTACAATGAGCAGTTCTTC.

The chain links TRBV6-5 to TRBJ1-1, with TRBD1 matching 7 bases. The CDR3 has 14 residues. CDR1 is MNHEY, CDR2 SVGAGI, per germline. Trimming cost V 5 bases and J 10 bases; bases outside gene matches: 13. The CDR3 sequence: CASSRNTGDRGAFF. CDR3 nucleotides: TGTGCCAGCAGTCGCAACACAGGGGATCGTGGAGCTTTCTTT.

This clone came up once. The chain recombines TRBV11-1 with TRBJ1-4; 11 bases map to TRBD1. V dropped 4 bases and J dropped 6; count of bases not matched to a gene: 7. Germline V lookup: CDR1 SGHAT, CDR2 FQDESV (reference sequence). This CDR3 has 16 residues. This chain's CDR3 is CASSYRPGQGDEKLFF. In DNA, the CDR3 is TGTGCCAGCAGCTACCGACCGGGACAGGGGGATGAAAAACTGTTTTTT.

The chain couples TRBV10-3 to TRBJ2-7; perhaps TRBD1 as D (5 bases). Between the trimmed V and J ends, which lost 0 bases and 0 bases, there was a span of 12 bases. This CDR3 is built from 16 residues. From germline, CDR1 is ENHRY and CDR2 SYGVKD. DNA for the CDR3: TGTGCCATCAGTGAGTCGGCAGGGCTGAGCTCCTACGAGCAGTACTTC. Protein product: CAISESAGLSSYEQYF.

This clone was seen a few times. This sequence joins TRBV10-2 and TRBJ2-7; 15 bases fit TRBD2. The germline CDR1 and CDR2 sequences are WSHSY and SAAADI. The CDR3 is 17 amino acids. Trimming cost V 7 bases and J 0 bases; bases outside gene matches: 7. CDR3 in amino acids: CASIPGLAGGSSYEQYF. CDR3 sequence (DNA): TGCGCCAGCATTCCGGGACTAGCGGGGGGAAGCTCCTACGAGCAGTACTTC.

The J gene is TRBJ1-2, the V gene TRBV5-1; D not certain. This CDR3 has 13 amino acids. Trimming pared 0 bases from V and 4 bases from J, leaving 7 bases between. CDR1 SGHRS and CDR2 YFSETQ come from the germline V gene. The CDR3 loop reads CASSLDRTYGYTF. The CDR3 DNA sequence: TGCGCCAGCAGCTTGGACAGAACCTATGGCTACACCTTC.

The chain couples TRBV27 to TRBJ2-3; D call uncertain. Germline V gene lookup returns CDR1 MNHEY and CDR2 SMNVEV (reference sequence). V lost 5 bases to trimming and J lost 0 bases, with 15 bases between them. The CDR3 runs to 16 residues. The CDR3 region has the DNA TGTGCCAGCAGTCCAATCCTAGTCCAAAGCACAGATACGCAGTATTTT. Translation gives CASSPILVQSTDTQYF.

The chain carries TRBV19 and TRBJ2-7; 11 bases line up with TRBD1. Germline values: CDR1 LNHDA, CDR2 SQIVND (reference sequence). The CDR3 sequence is 14 residues long. V dropped 3 bases and J dropped 4; count of bases not matched to a gene: 2. In DNA, the CDR3 is TGTGCCAGTAGTATGAGGGACAGGGGGTACGAGCAGTACTTC. Protein sequence: CASSMRDRGYEQYF.

This clone turned up a few times. The chain carries TRBV19 and TRBJ1-6, with TRBD1 as a possible D gene (5 bases). Germline V gives CDR1 LNHDA, CDR2 SQIVND (reference sequence). Trimming removed 5 bases from V and 10 bases from J, with 21 bases in between. The CDR3 covers 16 residues. In DNA form, the CDR3 reads TGTGCCAGTAGTTTCGTCTGGGGCGCTGGGTCCTCACCCCTCCACTTT. Translating gives CASSFVWGAGSSPLHF.

V and J are TRBV7-2 and TRBJ1-2, with unresolved D. The CDR3 has 12 amino acids. The V gene's germline CDR1 is SGHTA and CDR2 FQGNSA. V was clipped by 4 bases and J by 6 bases, with 9 bases between them. The DNA for the CDR3 is TGTGCCAGCAGCTCGAGGGCAGATGGCTACACCTTC. Amino acid sequence: CASSSRADGYTF.

The V and J genes are TRBV27 and TRBJ2-3; 15 bases fit TRBD2. The CDR3 totals 15 residues. CDR1 and CDR2 from the germline V gene are MNHEY and SMNVEV (reference sequence). J was trimmed by 2 bases and V by 8 bases; bases with no gene match: 2. The CDR3 loop reads CASWTSGGATDTQYF. The DNA for the CDR3 is TGTGCCAGCTGGACTAGCGGGGGGGCCACAGATACGCAGTATTTT.

V usage is TRBV18 and J usage is TRBJ2-6; D uncertain. The CDR3 has 14 amino acids. V lost 2 bases and J 2 bases, leaving 4 bases between the germline ends. Germline loops: CDR1 KGHSH, CDR2 LQKENI. As DNA, the CDR3 is TGTGCCAGCTCACCAGAGGCTGGGGCCAACGTCCTGACTTTC. Its protein is CASSPEAGANVLTF.

This chain connects TRBV28 to TRBJ1-5, with 9 bases that match TRBD1. With V trimmed by 6 bases and J by 6 bases, 6 bases remained unmatched. CDR1 is MDHEN, CDR2 SYDVKM, per germline. The CDR3 extends over 14 amino acids. This CDR3 is CASRSTGGSQPQHF. The CDR3 nucleotides are TGTGCCAGCAGGTCCACAGGGGGCAGTCAGCCCCAGCATTTT.

This clone has only a few counts. The chain links TRBV6-1 to TRBJ1-4; D is possibly TRBD1 (6 bases). CDR1 is MNHNS and CDR2 is SASEGT in the germline V gene. The CDR3 contains 16 residues. With 2 bases removed from V and 3 bases from J, the gap between germline ends came to 13 bases. The CDR3 loop is CASSEFNRAPNEKLFF. CDR3 DNA sequence: TGTGCCAGCAGTGAATTTAACAGGGCTCCTAATGAAAAACTGTTTTTT.

The rearrangement joins TRBV27 to TRBJ2-3; 8 positions agree with TRBD2. Germline V gene lookup returns CDR1 MNHEY and CDR2 SMNVEV (reference sequence). J was trimmed by 7 bases and V by 6 bases; bases with no gene match: 15. CDR3 length equals 16 residues. CDR3 in amino acids: CASRLTGTRGPYTQYF. The CDR3 DNA is TGTGCCAGCAGACTCACCGGGACTAGGGGCCCATATACGCAGTATTTT.